This T cell receptor beta chain stems from a study of blood T cell repertoires in COVID-19. Overall study context: Samples came from the United States, Italy and Spain, spanning acute and convalescent COVID-19.

The repertoire was sequenced with immunoSEQ multiplex PCR; TCRdb's copy has only in-frame clones and lacks some. The repertoire holds some 290,000 clones, with over 90% as singletons. Recruitment covered about two dozen US areas and drew participants whose ages spanned roughly 18 to 89 years. The CDR3 is 12 residues long. V was clipped by 3 bases and J by 3 bases, with 8 bases between them. CDR1 and CDR2 (germline): DFQATT, SNEGSKA (reference sequence). This clonotype was sampled from a woman in her thirties who had been exposed to COVID-19. Sequencing used PBMCs or T cells enriched from blood (not recorded which). The chain carries TRBV20-1 and TRBJ2-5; the D is unclear. The CDR3 coding sequence is TGCAGTGCTAGTATGGCAGAAGAGACCCAGTACTTC. As protein: CSASMAEETQYF.